This T cell receptor beta chain was obtained from a study of blood T cells in healthy people across ages. Study conclusions and caveats: Diversity of TCR beta per million T cells declined in a roughly linear way with age. Expanded clonotype shifts may have been confounded, as the donors had an unknown CMV status.

This clonotype was seen a few times. Its antigen is undetermined. Together with a sample-barcoded 5' primer, a J-beta primer mix was included in a second PCR lasting about 7 to 12 cycles. MiXCR, run by TCRdb on the 5' RACE reads, gives a single entry per CDR3 protein. Found here are over 600,000 distinct CDR3 sequences, 35% to 50% of them singletons; the top ten hold approximately 31%. This clonotype was sampled from an elderly man in good health. The sequenced sample was blood.

The CDR3 is CASSSRDRDEKLFF. CDR3 nucleotide sequence: TGTGCCAGCAGTTCCCGGGACAGGGATGAAAAACTGTTTTTT. This sequence joins TRBV28 and TRBJ1-4, with 9 bases matching TRBD1. The J segment lost 6 bases and the V segment lost 4 bases, leaving 3 bases of the junction unmatched. The CDR3 is 14 residues long. Germline V gene sequence: CDR1 MDHEN, CDR2 SYDVKM. Looking up the rest from reference TRBV28 and TRBJ1-4 gives the full variable domain: DVKVTQSSRYLVKRTGEKVFLECVQDMDHENMFWYRQDPGLGLRLIYFSYDVKMKEKGDIPEGYSVSREKKERFSLILESASTNQTSMYLCASSSRDRDEKLFFGSGTQLSVL.